This entry concerns a single TCR beta chain. No antigen is known for it. The sample belongs to a study of shared clonotypes between healthy human individuals. General study points: The study generally estimated greater richness for naive than memory subsets.

The repertoire was sequenced with immunoSEQ multiplex PCR; TCRdb's copy has only in-frame clones and lacks some. Here the sample spans around 1.6 million clones, approximately 98% being singletons. The CDR3 has 16 residues. The V gene's germline CDR1 is MDHEN and CDR2 SYDVKM. After removal of 2 bases from V and 5 bases from J, the junction contained 12 bases not matched to a gene. Input material: naive CD4+ T cells sorted from blood. Subset: CD45RA+ positively selected. The V and J genes are TRBV28 and TRBJ2-7, with 7 bases that match TRBD2. This receptor was obtained from a man aged 25-40 years in good health. CDR3 coding DNA: TGTGCCAGCAGTTTAGGGGCGGCTAGCGGAGGGAACGAGCAGTACTTC. Translating it yields CASSLGAASGGNEQYF.